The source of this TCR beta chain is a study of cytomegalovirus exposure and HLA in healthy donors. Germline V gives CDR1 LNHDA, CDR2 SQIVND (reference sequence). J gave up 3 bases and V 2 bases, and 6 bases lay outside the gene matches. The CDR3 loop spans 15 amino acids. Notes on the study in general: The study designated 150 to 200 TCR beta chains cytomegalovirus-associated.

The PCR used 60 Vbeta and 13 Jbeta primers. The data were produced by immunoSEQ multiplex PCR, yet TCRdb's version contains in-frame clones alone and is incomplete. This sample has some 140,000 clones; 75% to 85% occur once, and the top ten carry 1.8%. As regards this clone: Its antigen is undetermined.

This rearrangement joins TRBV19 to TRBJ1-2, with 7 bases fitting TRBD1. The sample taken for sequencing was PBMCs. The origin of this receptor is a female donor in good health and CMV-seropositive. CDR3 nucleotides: TGTGCCAGTAGTATAAGACAGGGTGGCGACTATGGCTACACCTTC. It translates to CASSIRQGGDYGYTF.